One sample yielded the 26 T cell receptor beta chains listed below, sequenced in a study of T cells after yellow fever vaccination. TCRdb used MiXCR to reprocess the 5' RACE reads, holding one entry per CDR3 protein. In the table there are around 300,000 distinct CDR3 sequences, under 15% of which are singletons. The sequencing here drew on CD4+ T cells sorted from PBMCs, taken 45 days after the yellow fever booster vaccination. Every receptor here comes from a young man who received the YFV17D yellow fever vaccine.

This clonotype turned up a few times. V usage is TRBV5-5 and J usage is TRBJ1-5, with a tentative D call TRBD1 (5 bases). V gave up 4 bases and J gave up 1 base, with 12 bases separating them. This CDR3 comprises 15 residues. From germline, CDR1 is SGHKS and CDR2 YYEKEE (reference sequence). This CDR3 is CASSGGGNSNQPQHF. In nucleotides, the CDR3 is TGTGCCAGCAGCGGGGGGGGAAACAGCAATCAGCCCCAGCATTTT.

This clonotype turned up a few times. The chain joins TRBV7-8 to TRBJ2-4; 9 nucleotides match TRBD1. This CDR3 is built from 16 residues. The junction had 6 bases not matched to a gene; V was cut back by 3 bases and J by 3 bases. Germline-derived CDR1 and CDR2 are SGHVS and FQNEAQ. CDR3 bases: TGTGCCAGCAGCTTTGGGACAGGGTTCGTCAAAAACATTCAGTACTTC. Its translation: CASSFGTGFVKNIQYF.

In this sample, this clonotype turned up a few times. CDR3 sequence reads: CASNDPQADTQYF. CDR3 bases: TGCGCCAGCAACGACCCGCAGGCAGATACGCAGTATTTT. This chain joins TRBV5-1 and TRBJ2-3; D is ambiguous. The CDR3 consists of 13 residues. CDR1 and CDR2 from the germline V gene are SGHRS and YFSETQ. Trimming stripped 6 bases from V and 4 bases from J, with 12 bases between.

This clonotype was observed a few times. The chain links TRBV27 to TRBJ2-3; D possibly corresponds to TRBD2 (5 bases). Germline V gene sequence: CDR1 MNHEY, CDR2 SMNVEV (reference sequence). Trimming left V 2 bases short and J 4 bases short, with 10 bases between. The CDR3 consists of 14 residues. CDR3 protein: CASSLKRASDTQYF. The CDR3 DNA reads as TGTGCCAGCAGTTTAAAGAGGGCATCAGATACGCAGTATTTT.

Only a few counts were recorded for this clonotype. This chain links TRBV6-2 or TRBV6-3 with TRBJ2-1, with 8 nucleotides matching TRBD1. V lost 6 bases to trimming and J lost 6 bases; unmatched junction nucleotides: 13. Germline lookup yields CDR1 MNHEY and CDR2 SVGEGT. The CDR3 is 16 residues long. CDR3 bases: TGTGCCAGCAGGCAACCTCAGACAGGGGAGGTCAATGAGCAGTTCTTC. It is translated as CASRQPQTGEVNEQFF.

This clonotype was observed a handful of times. The genes are TRBV6-5 and TRBJ2-2, with D possibly being TRBD1 (6 bases). The length of the CDR3 is 17 residues. V lost 0 bases, J lost 8 bases, and 19 bases lay in between. Germline-derived CDR1 and CDR2 are MNHEY and SVGAGI. The CDR3 sequence is CASSYSFGTRTSGELFF. The CDR3 nucleotides are TGTGCCAGCAGTTACTCCTTCGGGACACGGACGTCTGGGGAGCTGTTTTTT.

This clonotype was counted a few times. V gene TRBV20-1 combines with J gene TRBJ2-5; D possibly corresponds to TRBD2 (6 bases). Trimming took off 3 bases at V and 5 bases at J, with 10 bases between the two ends. Germline V gene data show CDR1 as DFQATT and CDR2 as SNEGSKA (reference sequence). There are 12 residues in the CDR3. This chain's CDR3 is CSAREGRETQYF. The CDR3 nucleotides read TGCAGTGCTAGGGAGGGAAGGGAGACCCAGTACTTC.

This rearrangement joins TRBV28 to TRBJ2-1, with a tentative D call TRBD1 (5 bases). The CDR3 has 16 residues. V was clipped by 4 bases and J by 4 bases, with 17 bases between them. Looked up from germline, CDR1 is MDHEN and CDR2 is SYDVKM. The CDR3 sequence is CASSSPQGKGYNEQFF. The CDR3 coding sequence is TGTGCCAGCAGTTCGCCCCAGGGTAAGGGTTACAATGAGCAGTTCTTC.

This clonotype appeared a few times. The chain recombines TRBV20-1 with TRBJ1-2; D is unresolved. The CDR3 loop spans 10 amino acids. Per the germline V gene, CDR1 is DFQATT and CDR2 is SNEGSKA (reference sequence). The germline V and J ends were trimmed by 6 bases and 2 bases, with 4 bases remaining between them. The CDR3 here is CSAKNYGYTF. Here the CDR3 DNA reads TGCAGTGCCAAGAACTATGGCTACACCTTC.

The chain links TRBV7-2 to TRBJ2-3, with D tentatively TRBD2 (5 bases). The ends were cut back, 5 bases at V and 0 bases at J, with 15 bases in the middle. Germline V gene lookup returns CDR1 SGHTA and CDR2 FQGNSA. The CDR3 is 16 residues long. CDR3 nucleotide sequence: TGTGCCAGCAGCAAATTCCCGGGATCTAGCACAGATACGCAGTATTTT. Protein sequence: CASSKFPGSSTDTQYF.

This chain connects TRBV5-6 to TRBJ2-2; 7 bases agree with TRBD2. CDR1 is SGHDT and CDR2 is YYEEEE in the germline V gene. With V trimmed by 1 base and J by 8 bases, 14 bases remained unmatched. The CDR3 runs to 17 residues. CDR3 residues: CASSLPFLAGETGELFF. The CDR3 DNA sequence: TGTGCCAGCAGCTTGCCTTTCCTTGCGGGAGAAACGGGGGAGCTGTTTTTT.

The chain recombines TRBV10-3 with TRBJ2-5, with D possibly TRBD2 on 7 matching bases. Trimming took 8 bases from V and 5 from J, leaving 9 bases between them. Germline V gene lookup returns CDR1 ENHRY and CDR2 SYGVKD. This CDR3 has 11 amino acids. CDR3 residues: CAIGGGETQYF. The CDR3, as DNA: TGTGCCATCGGCGGGGGCGAGACCCAGTACTTC.

Points on this clonotype: At one of its ends the junction is not consistent with the germline gene, which may arise from a read error. The V call is TRBV7-3, the J call TRBJ2-1, with 12 positions matching TRBD2. The CDR3 loop spans 18 amino acids. Germline V gene sequence: CDR1 SGHTA, CDR2 FQGTGA. The CDR3 is CASILLPPTSGSLDEQFF. Written as DNA, the CDR3 is TGTGCCAGCATCTTATTACCTCCGACTAGCGGGAGTTTAGATGAGCAGTTCTTC.

This clonotype was counted a few times. The chain employs TRBV5-1 and TRBJ1-2; 8 nucleotides agree with TRBD1. Germline CDR1 and CDR2: SGHRS and YFSETQ. Trimming at V came to 4 bases and at J to 8 bases, leaving 10 bases not matched to a gene. The CDR3 consists of 14 residues. The CDR3 region has the DNA TGCGCCAGCAGCCGACAGGGGCCCCTTGAAGGCTACACCTTC. It is translated as CASSRQGPLEGYTF.

The chain carries TRBV7-3 and TRBJ2-5; D perhaps matches TRBD2 (6 bases). Germline V gives CDR1 SGHTA, CDR2 FQGTGA. The CDR3 extends over 13 amino acids. Trimming left V 3 bases short and J 6 bases short, with 11 bases between. This chain's CDR3 is CASSFSGGKTQYF. The CDR3 DNA reads as TGTGCCAGCAGCTTTTCGGGCGGGAAGACCCAGTACTTC.

This chain connects TRBV10-3 to TRBJ2-3, with D unresolved. The V gene lost 8 bases and the J gene lost 6 bases, with 12 bases spanning the gap. Germline CDR1 ENHRY, CDR2 SYGVKD. The CDR3 length is 12 residues. CDR3 nucleotides: TGTGCCATCTCTCCATCAACGGATACGCAGTATTTT. Encoded protein: CAISPSTDTQYF.

The chain joins TRBV5-1 to TRBJ2-1; 7 nucleotides match TRBD1. V lost 0 bases to trimming and J lost 10 bases; unmatched junction nucleotides: 10. The V gene's germline CDR1 is SGHRS and CDR2 YFSETQ. CDR3 size: 15 residues. As DNA, the CDR3 is TGCGCCAGCAGCTTGGGATGGCAGGGGGTAGGAGAGCAGTTCTTC. It yields the protein CASSLGWQGVGEQFF. Full variable domain (outside the CDR3, taken from reference TRBV5-1 and TRBJ2-1): KAGVTQTPRYLIKTRGQQVTLSCSPISGHRSVSWYQQTPGQGLQFLFEYFSETQRNKGNFPGRFSGRQFSNSRSEMNVSTLELGDSALYLCASSLGWQGVGEQFFGPGTRLTVL.

The chain is built from TRBV6-2 or TRBV6-3 and TRBJ2-1; 7 bases are a match to TRBD2. This CDR3 has 15 residues. CDR1 is MNHEY and CDR2 is SVGEGT in the germline V gene. V was pared by 11 bases and J by 4 bases, with 14 bases of the junction left unmatched. CDR3 sequence reads: CALSPQGGSYNEQFF. CDR3 coding DNA: TGTGCCCTCTCCCCCCAGGGAGGGTCGTACAATGAGCAGTTCTTC.

The rearrangement links TRBV5-1 to TRBJ1-5, with D possibly being TRBD1 (5 bases). CDR1 is SGHRS, CDR2 YFSETQ, per germline. Trimming removed 3 bases from V and 4 bases from J, with 14 bases in between. The CDR3 extends over 15 amino acids. The CDR3 DNA reads as TGCGCCAGCAGCTCCGGGGGAGGGATTAATCAGCCCCAGCATTTT. Its protein product is CASSSGGGINQPQHF. The full variable domain, rest sourced from reference TRBV5-1 and TRBJ1-5, is KAGVTQTPRYLIKTRGQQVTLSCSPISGHRSVSWYQQTPGQGLQFLFEYFSETQRNKGNFPGRFSGRQFSNSRSEMNVSTLELGDSALYLCASSSGGGINQPQHFGDGTRLSIL.

The gene calls are TRBV5-1 and TRBJ2-1, with D possibly being TRBD1 or TRBD2 (6 bases each). Deletions cut 0 bases from V and 9 bases from J, with 13 bases between. Germline CDR1 SGHRS, CDR2 YFSETQ. The CDR3 is 14 residues long. CDR3 DNA sequence: TGCGCCAGCAGCTTGGCCGGGGGACAACGTGAGCAGTTCTTC. Translated, it gives CASSLAGGQREQFF.

This clonotype showed up just a few times. The chain employs TRBV25-1 and TRBJ2-5, with a possible D match to TRBD1 (6 bases). Trimming took 7 bases from V and 5 from J, leaving 14 bases between them. Germline CDR1 reads MGHDK; CDR2 reads SYGVNS. This CDR3 contains 13 residues. CDR3 sequence: CASTQGPRETQYF. CDR3 DNA: TGTGCCAGCACACAGGGCCCGAGGGAGACCCAGTACTTC.

This chain connects TRBV7-2 to TRBJ2-7, with TRBD1 matching 9 bases. The V gene end was trimmed by 6 bases and the J gene end by 4 bases; junction bases not matched to a gene: 7. The CDR3 consists of 14 residues. Per germline, CDR1 SGHTA and CDR2 FQGNSA. The CDR3 spells CASRPGTGKYEQYF. Written as DNA, the CDR3 is TGTGCCAGCAGGCCCGGGACAGGGAAATACGAGCAGTACTTC.

This clonotype was seen only a few times. This sequence joins TRBV20-1 and TRBJ1-5, with D unclear. V dropped 0 bases and J dropped 5 bases, with 8 bases sitting between them. The CDR3 loop spans 13 amino acids. Germline V gene lookup returns CDR1 DFQATT and CDR2 SNEGSKA (reference sequence). As DNA, the CDR3 is TGCAGTGCTAGAGACGACACCTATCAGCCCCAGCATTTT. Translating gives CSARDDTYQPQHF.

This clonotype was counted between two and nine times. J is TRBJ1-1 and V is TRBV5-1, with D possibly TRBD1 on 6 matching bases. The CDR3 totals 14 residues. Between the trimmed V and J ends, which lost 4 bases and 1 base, there was a span of 11 bases. Germline values: CDR1 SGHRS, CDR2 YFSETQ. The DNA for the CDR3 is TGCGCCAGCAGCCAGGGGTCAGCGAACACTGAAGCTTTCTTT. As protein: CASSQGSANTEAFF. The entire variable domain, with the rest obtained from reference TRBV5-1 and TRBJ1-1, is as follows: KAGVTQTPRYLIKTRGQQVTLSCSPISGHRSVSWYQQTPGQGLQFLFEYFSETQRNKGNFPGRFSGRQFSNSRSEMNVSTLELGDSALYLCASSQGSANTEAFFGQGTRLTVV.

This clonotype was found once. The rearrangement uses TRBV5-6 and TRBJ2-1; 11 nucleotides match TRBD1. In germline, CDR1 is SGHDT, CDR2 YYEEEE. V dropped 3 bases and J dropped 8; count of bases not matched to a gene: 4. CDR3 length: 14 residues. The CDR3 DNA is TGTGCCAGCAGCTCCGGACAGGGGGCCTATGAGCAGTTCTTC. Translating gives CASSSGQGAYEQFF.

This clonotype was found many times. The chain has TRBV5-1 and TRBJ2-7, with 10 positions matching TRBD1. In germline, CDR1 is SGHRS, CDR2 YFSETQ. The junction had 10 bases not matched to a gene; V was cut back by 5 bases and J by 5 bases. CDR3 length: 15 amino acids. This CDR3 reads CASRLSGTGVDEQYF. The CDR3 bases are TGCGCCAGCAGACTCTCCGGGACAGGGGTCGACGAGCAGTACTTC.